A selection of T cell receptor beta chains follows, all from one sample in a study of identical twins. MiXCR, run by TCRdb on the 5' RACE reads, gives a single entry per CDR3 protein. The repertoire holds fewer than 450,000 distinct CDR3 sequences, with around 9.7% as singletons. The source material was naive T cells sorted from blood. The origin of the receptors is a woman aged 45-60 years in good health. The CDR3 runs from the conserved cysteine through the conserved F or W. The order of the fields is D gene, J gene, clone size, V gene, CDR3 protein, CDR3 DNA. The D gene is left open where the match is weak. The size entry is marked missing in some rows and otherwise reads once, few, many or a size class.

TRBD2 | TRBJ2-7 | NA | TRBV6-1 | CASIQQGLAGVYEQYF | TGTGCCAGCATTCAGCAGGGACTAGCGGGAGTTTACGAGCAGTACTTC
TRBD2 | TRBJ2-5 | NA | TRBV7-6 | CASRVTGGLAGLGGQETQYF | TGTGCCAGCAGGGTAACAGGGGGACTAGCGGGACTTGGGGGACAAGAGACCCAGTACTTC
TRBD2 | TRBJ2-7 | few | TRBV12-3/TRBV12-4 | CASSFHMGGRAEYEQYF | TGTGCCAGCAGTTTCCATATGGGCGGGAGGGCCGAATACGAGCAGTACTTC
TRBD2 | TRBJ2-3 | many | TRBV12-3/TRBV12-4 | CASVERELGDTQYF | TGTGCCAGCGTGGAGCGGGAGCTTGGGGATACGCAGTATTTT
TRBD1 | TRBJ2-2 | few | TRBV5-1 | CASSLDGQGGGELFF | TGCGCCAGCAGCTTGGACGGACAGGGAGGCGGGGAGCTGTTTTTT
NA | TRBJ1-1 | many | TRBV15 | CATSRVRGVFSDTEAFF | TGTGCCACCAGCAGAGTTCGGGGGGTGTTTAGCGACACTGAAGCTTTCTTT
NA | TRBJ1-2 | NA | TRBV10-3 | CANSLGRSGNYGYTF | TGTGCCAACAGCCTTGGAAGATCAGGGAACTATGGCTACACCTTC
TRBD2 | TRBJ2-3 | many | TRBV19 | CASMRTSGRTDTQYF | TGTGCCAGTATGCGGACTAGCGGTCGCACAGATACGCAGTATTTT
NA | TRBJ2-4 | NA | TRBV28 | CASSLRSGVANIQYF | TGTGCCAGCAGTTTAAGGTCCGGGGTGGCAAACATTCAGTACTTC
NA | TRBJ2-1 | few | TRBV9 | CASSPYISGRGDEQFF | TGTGCCAGCAGCCCCTACATATCGGGCAGGGGCGATGAGCAGTTCTTC
NA | TRBJ2-2 | NA | TRBV7-8 | CASSLARSGPVPGELFF | TGTGCCAGCAGCTTAGCTCGTTCGGGCCCGGTTCCCGGGGAGCTGTTTTTT
NA | TRBJ2-7 | few | TRBV27 | CASSLTLTSGAFGHEQYF | TGTGCCAGCAGTTTAACCCTGACATCAGGCGCGTTCGGCCACGAGCAGTACTTC
NA | TRBJ2-7 | many | TRBV20-1 | CSARDESVSSYEQYF | TGCAGTGCTAGAGATGAATCTGTGAGCTCCTACGAGCAGTACTTC
NA | TRBJ2-1 | NA | TRBV19 | CASSIVAGDYNEQFF | TGTGCCAGTAGTATAGTAGCTGGGGACTACAATGAGCAGTTCTTC
NA | TRBJ2-5 | few | TRBV27 | CASSSSSGRMETQYF | TGTGCCAGCAGTTCCTCCTCGGGGAGAATGGAGACCCAGTACTTC
NA | TRBJ2-1 | NA | TRBV2 | CASSVPKGGFGYNEQFF | TGTGCCAGCAGTGTCCCCAAAGGGGGTTTTGGATACAATGAGCAGTTCTTC
TRBD2 | TRBJ2-1 | few | TRBV14 | CASSPLGSGRYNEQFF | TGTGCCAGCAGCCCTCTAGGTAGCGGGAGATACAATGAGCAGTTCTTC
TRBD2 | TRBJ2-1 | few | TRBV7-6 | CASSFGSSGTSEQFF | TGTGCCAGCAGCTTCGGGTCTAGCGGGACTTCTGAGCAGTTCTTC
NA | TRBJ2-1 | many | TRBV29-1 | CSARTRKNEQFF | TGCAGCGCCCGAACTCGGAAAAATGAGCAGTTCTTC
NA | TRBJ2-5 | NA | TRBV12-3/TRBV12-4 | CASSQTAARPFF | TGTGCCAGCAGTCAGACGGCAGCCCGCCCCTTCTTC
NA | TRBJ2-6 | NA | TRBV25-1 | CASFRTGGGANVLTF | TGTGCCAGCTTTCGCACCGGCGGTGGGGCCAACGTCCTGACTTTC
NA | TRBJ1-1 | few | TRBV5-1 | CASSPSHGGRAEAFF | TGCGCCAGCAGCCCTTCCCATGGGGGGCGGGCTGAAGCTTTCTTT
NA | TRBJ1-2 | NA | TRBV6-5 | CASSYGSRYGYTF | TGTGCCAGCAGTTACGGATCCCGCTATGGCTACACCTTC
TRBD1 | TRBJ2-3 | NA | TRBV7-3 | CASSLKMGTGEYF | TGTGCCAGCAGCTTAAAGATGGGGACAGGGGAGTATTTT
TRBD1 | TRBJ1-1 | NA | TRBV20-1 | CSARGVNRGGPEAFF | TGCAGTGCTAGAGGTGTTAACAGGGGAGGTCCTGAAGCTTTCTTT
TRBD1 | TRBJ2-1 | NA | TRBV7-3 | CASSLPGQGRPFF | TGTGCCAGCAGCCTACCGGGACAGGGTAGGCCGTTCTTC
TRBD1 | TRBJ2-1 | NA | TRBV5-5 | CASSGRTGRLNYNEQFF | TGTGCCAGCAGCGGGAGGACAGGGCGTTTGAACTACAATGAGCAGTTCTTC
NA | TRBJ2-7 | few | TRBV7-9 | CASSLDLEGSEDEQYF | TGTGCCAGCAGCTTAGACCTAGAGGGGAGTGAGGACGAGCAGTACTTC
NA | TRBJ2-2 | few | TRBV12-3/TRBV12-4 | CASSLRGSGELFF | TGTGCCAGCAGTTTACGAGGTTCCGGGGAGCTGTTTTTT
TRBD2 | TRBJ2-5 | few | TRBV20-1 | CSARDRSGASWETQYF | TGCAGTGCTAGAGATCGAAGCGGGGCGAGCTGGGAGACCCAGTACTTC
TRBD2 | TRBJ2-1 | NA | TRBV11-3 | CASSLTGGVPNEQFF | TGTGCCAGCAGCTTAACGGGAGGGGTCCCCAATGAGCAGTTCTTC
TRBD1 | TRBJ2-6 | NA | TRBV11-3 | CASSFGRGLGANVLTF | TGTGCCAGCAGCTTTGGCAGGGGGCTTGGGGCCAACGTCCTGACTTTC
NA | TRBJ2-5 | NA | TRBV4-1 | CASTAGKKVAPETQYF | TGCGCCAGCACCGCTGGTAAGAAGGTCGCCCCAGAGACCCAGTACTTC
NA | TRBJ1-5 | few | TRBV5-6 | CASSQGNGNQPQHF | TGTGCCAGCAGTCAGGGGAATGGCAATCAGCCCCAGCATTTT
TRBD1 | TRBJ2-2 | NA | TRBV12-3/TRBV12-4 | CASSRQGSTGELFF | TGTGCCAGCAGTCGACAGGGGTCCACCGGGGAGCTGTTTTTT
NA | TRBJ2-1 | NA | TRBV27 | CASRGGGSYNEQFF | TGTGCCAGCAGAGGAGGCGGCTCCTACAATGAGCAGTTCTTC
TRBD2 | TRBJ2-1 | few | TRBV20-1 | CSARVSGRDRYNEQFF | TGCAGTGCTAGAGTTAGCGGGAGGGACCGCTACAATGAGCAGTTCTTC
NA | TRBJ2-5 | few | TRBV24-1 | CATSDWLVQETQYF | TGTGCCACCAGTGATTGGCTAGTCCAAGAGACCCAGTACTTC
NA | TRBJ1-5 | NA | TRBV5-1 | CASSYSGAGAPYSNQPQHF | TGCGCCAGCAGCTATTCGGGGGCCGGGGCCCCATATAGCAATCAGCCGCAGCATTTT
TRBD1 | TRBJ1-1 | many | TRBV20-1 | CSANRQGAMNTEAFF | TGCAGTGCTAACCGACAGGGGGCGATGAACACTGAAGCTTTCTTT
TRBD2 | TRBJ2-2 | few | TRBV10-3 | CAISAALAGTNTGELFF | TGTGCCATCAGTGCCGCACTAGCGGGGACGAACACCGGGGAGCTGTTTTTT
NA | TRBJ2-3 | many | TRBV24-1 | CATSAVLSDTQYF | TGTGCCACCAGTGCCGTCCTCTCGGATACGCAGTATTTT
TRBD2 | TRBJ2-1 | many | TRBV11-3 | CASSLGGLAPNEQFF | TGTGCCAGCAGCTTAGGGGGACTAGCACCCAATGAGCAGTTCTTC
NA | TRBJ2-3 | NA | TRBV12-3/TRBV12-4 | CASSLEAGPQYF | TGTGCCAGCAGTTTAGAGGCGGGACCGCAGTATTTT
NA | TRBJ2-3 | many | TRBV5-1 | CASSLMTSFTDTQYF | TGCGCCAGCAGCTTGATGACATCGTTCACAGATACGCAGTATTTT
TRBD2 | TRBJ2-2 | few | TRBV5-1 | CASSTGLGIAGELFF | TGCGCCAGCAGCACAGGACTAGGGATCGCCGGGGAGCTGTTTTTT
NA | TRBJ2-5 | many | TRBV12-3/TRBV12-4 | CASTLSRPPRTQYF | TGTGCCAGCACCCTCAGTAGACCCCCCCGGACCCAGTACTTC
NA | TRBJ2-5 | NA | TRBV6-6 | CASRPTTGEETQYF | TGTGCCAGCAGACCTACCACAGGAGAAGAGACCCAGTACTTC
TRBD2 | TRBJ2-3 | NA | TRBV11-3 | CASSEGLAGVVTDTQYF | TGTGCCAGCAGCGAAGGACTAGCGGGAGTCGTTACAGATACGCAGTATTTT
NA | TRBJ2-1 | NA | TRBV24-1 | CATSDLVVNEQFF | TGTGCCACCAGTGATTTGGTTGTGAATGAGCAGTTCTTC
NA | TRBJ2-1 | few | TRBV10-3 | CAISAADNEQFF | TGTGCCATAAGTGCGGCAGACAATGAGCAGTTCTTC